This T cell receptor beta chain stems from a study of tumor-infiltrating lymphocytes in localized non-small cell lung cancer (dated by TCRdb to 2020 to 2022). Study-level background: Patients whose samples were collected after neoadjuvant chemotherapy, as well as both smokers and never-smokers and several histologies, were included in the cohort. A total of roughly 50 patients were included in the paired tumor versus uninvolved lung comparison of immunoSEQ T-cell fraction. The overall ICON cohort was composed of over a hundred surgical patients with localized non-small cell lung cancer whose tumors were resected. TCR sequencing was one of several integrated assays, alongside flow cytometry, multiplex immunofluorescence, RNA-seq, exome sequencing and proteomics, applied to the same patients. Each patient contributed resected tumor tissue and uninvolved lung tissue from the same patient, described as non-adjacent to the tumor. The full study reports these points: Recurrence-free survival showed no association with tumor T-cell fraction from TCR sequencing (p = 0.61). Assay coverage varied across patients depending on available tissue quantity, so only a subset of the cohort had TCR sequencing. Because different pieces of the same tissue were used for different assays, technical variation could not be separated from intratumor heterogeneity. TCR-derived T-cell fraction did not differ between the flow cytometry-defined immunotypes IM1 (good prognosis) and IM2 (poor prognosis). In line with immunofluorescence CD3 counts, TCRbeta sequencing supported higher T cell infiltration in tumors compared with uninvolved lung tissue.

The immunoSEQ assay used for TCR sequencing gave the T-cell fraction in both tumor and uninvolved lung tissue. Concerning the study's data processing: For survival analysis, patients were split into high (upper tertile) and low (lower two tertiles) T-cell fraction groups and compared by log-rank test. A signed-rank test was used to test differences in T-cell fraction between paired tumor and uninvolved lung samples. In TCRdb, the immuneACCESS table is reduced to in-frame sequences with V and J assigned. These tables do not hold every clone; where another copy was compared, an unresolved V gene accounts for under half, and the others remain unexplained. Clone size and the V and J calls come from that table; the DNA yielded D and trimming. The sample table shows some 22,000 clones, and approximately 80% are seen once. The top ten clones comprise about 3% of the sample. CDR1 and CDR2 are read off the germline V gene as SGHVS and FNYEAQ. The CDR3 numbers 13 residues from cysteine through phenylalanine. The kept DNA is CDR3 alone, 39 bases in frame from the first base. V sheds 3 bases and J sheds 5 bases, leaving 7 bases between their ends.

As for this clone: The target of this receptor is not known. Base qualities are missing; no much larger clone stands one base away.

Patient enrollment in ICON started in early 2016, and the final patient was enrolled in 2018. From a subcohort of some 76 patients, fresh tumor and matched uninvolved tissue were collected for in-depth immune analyses, including TCR sequencing. No cell sorting was done, and TCR sequencing was instead run on DNA isolated from bulk tissue. What was sequenced was lung tumor tissue. The chain was built from TRBV7-6 and TRBJ2-2; the D gene is not confidently resolved. The sequence was collected from a human donor with non-small cell lung cancer. The CDR3 amino acid sequence is: CASSLIGTGELFF. In nucleotide form, the sequence is TGTGCCAGCAGCTTGATCGGGACCGGGGAGCTGTTTTTT.